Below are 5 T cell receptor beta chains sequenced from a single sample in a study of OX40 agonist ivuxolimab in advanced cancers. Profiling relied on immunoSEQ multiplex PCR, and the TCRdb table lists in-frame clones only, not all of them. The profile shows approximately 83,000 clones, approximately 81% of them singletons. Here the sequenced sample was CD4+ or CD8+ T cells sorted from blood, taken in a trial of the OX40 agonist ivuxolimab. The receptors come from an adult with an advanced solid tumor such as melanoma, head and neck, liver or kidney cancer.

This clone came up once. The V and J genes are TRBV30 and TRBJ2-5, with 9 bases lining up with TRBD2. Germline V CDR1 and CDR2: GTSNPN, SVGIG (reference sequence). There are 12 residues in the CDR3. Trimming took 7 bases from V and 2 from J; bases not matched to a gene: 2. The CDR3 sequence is CALTSGQETQYF. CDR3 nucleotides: TGTGCCTTGACTAGCGGACAAGAGACCCAGTACTTC. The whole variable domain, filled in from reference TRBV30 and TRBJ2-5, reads SQTIHQWPATLVQPVGSPLSLECTVEGTSNPNLYWYRQAAGRGLQLLFYSVGIGQISSEVPQNLSASRPQDRQFILSSKKLLLSDSGFYLCALTSGQETQYFGPGTRLLVL.

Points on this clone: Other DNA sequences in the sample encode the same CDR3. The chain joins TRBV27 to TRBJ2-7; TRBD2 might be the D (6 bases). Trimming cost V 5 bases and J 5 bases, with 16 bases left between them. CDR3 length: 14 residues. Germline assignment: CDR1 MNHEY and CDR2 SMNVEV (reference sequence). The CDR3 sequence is CASSLGGPGDEQYF. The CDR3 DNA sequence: TGTGCCAGCAGTCTGGGGGGACCCGGCGACGAGCAGTACTTC.

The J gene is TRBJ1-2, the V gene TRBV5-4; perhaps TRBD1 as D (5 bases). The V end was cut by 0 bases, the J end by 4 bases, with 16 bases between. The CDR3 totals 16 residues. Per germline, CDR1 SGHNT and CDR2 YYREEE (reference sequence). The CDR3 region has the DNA TGTGCCAGCAGCTTGGGAGGGGTCGCGACAGTCTATGGCTACACCTTC. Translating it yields CASSLGGVATVYGYTF.

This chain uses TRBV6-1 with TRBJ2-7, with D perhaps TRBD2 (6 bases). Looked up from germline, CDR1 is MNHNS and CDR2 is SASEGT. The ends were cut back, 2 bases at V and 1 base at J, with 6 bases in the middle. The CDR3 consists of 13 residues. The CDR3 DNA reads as TGTGCCAGCAGTGAACGGGGGTCCTACGAGCAGTACTTC. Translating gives CASSERGSYEQYF.

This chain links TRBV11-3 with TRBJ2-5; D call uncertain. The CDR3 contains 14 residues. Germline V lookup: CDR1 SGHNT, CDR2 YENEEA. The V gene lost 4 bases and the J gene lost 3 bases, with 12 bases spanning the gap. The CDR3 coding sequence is TGTGCCAGCAGCTCCCAAACTGGGAAAGAGACCCAGTACTTC. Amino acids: CASSSQTGKETQYF.